This passage covers 21 T cell receptor beta chains from one sample sequenced in a study of blood T cell repertoires in COVID-19. Repertoires were generated with immunoSEQ multiplex PCR, while TCRdb's copy carries only in-frame clones and drops some. In the table there are about 250,000 clones, over 80% of which are singletons. Material: PBMCs or T cells enriched from blood (not recorded which). These receptors all come from a woman younger than 35 who had recovered from COVID-19.

The chain carries TRBV11-2 and TRBJ2-3; 8 bases are a match to TRBD1. There are 15 residues in the CDR3. The ends lost 5 bases at V and 3 bases at J; junction bases unmatched: 7. Germline assignment: CDR1 SGHAT and CDR2 FQNNGV. CDR3: CASSPRGQQTDTQYF. In DNA form, the CDR3 reads TGTGCCAGCAGCCCCAGGGGGCAGCAGACAGATACGCAGTATTTT.

The chain uses TRBV21-1 and TRBJ2-5; the table's D call TRBD1 went unverified against the DNA. TRBV21-1 is a pseudogene segment. There are 15 residues in the CDR3. In nucleotides, the CDR3 is TGTGCCAGCAGCAAAGGTCAGGGGGCGGGAGAGACCCAGTACTTC. Protein: CASSKGQGAGETQYF.

The J gene is TRBJ1-1, the V gene TRBV7-9; D is possibly TRBD1 (6 bases). V was clipped by 1 base and J by 2 bases, with 11 bases between them. The CDR3 covers 15 residues. Germline CDR1 SEHNR, CDR2 FQNEAQ (reference sequence). CDR3 in DNA: TGTGCCAGCAGCTTAGGGGTCAGGGGAAACACTGAAGCTTTCTTT. This translates into CASSLGVRGNTEAFF.

This clone was detected once. The chain recombines TRBV18 with TRBJ2-2, with D perhaps matching TRBD1 (5 bases). Trimming pared 3 bases from V and 1 base from J, leaving 12 bases between. Per the germline V gene, CDR1 is KGHSH and CDR2 is LQKENI. This CDR3 comprises 16 residues. The CDR3 bases are TGTGCCAGCTCACCGAGGTCGCAGGGGAACACCGGGGAGCTGTTTTTT. It is translated as CASSPRSQGNTGELFF.

The V and J genes are TRBV19 and TRBJ1-2, with D perhaps matching TRBD1 (5 bases). The CDR3 spans 13 residues. V lost 5 bases, J lost 3 bases, and 10 bases lay in between. Germline V lookup: CDR1 LNHDA, CDR2 SQIVND (reference sequence). CDR3 loop: CASSFDRDYGYTF. CDR3 sequence (DNA): TGTGCCAGTAGTTTTGACAGAGACTATGGCTACACCTTC.

V is TRBV5-1 and J is TRBJ1-1; 7 bases line up with TRBD1. This CDR3 contains 13 residues. Germline CDR1 reads SGHRS; CDR2 reads YFSETQ. V gave up 4 bases and J gave up 7 bases; unmatched junction bases: 7. The CDR3 DNA reads as TGCGCCAGCAGCCTTGGACAGGTTTTTGAAGCTTTCTTT. Amino acids: CASSLGQVFEAFF. The variable domain in full, with the rest retrieved from reference TRBV5-1 and TRBJ1-1, is KAGVTQTPRYLIKTRGQQVTLSCSPISGHRSVSWYQQTPGQGLQFLFEYFSETQRNKGNFPGRFSGRQFSNSRSEMNVSTLELGDSALYLCASSLGQVFEAFFGQGTRLTVV.

The table lists this clone with a few counts. V gene TRBV12-5 combines with J gene TRBJ1-5; possible D gene TRBD1, 5 bases. The CDR3 sequence is 15 residues long. The germline V gene has CDR1 LGHNT and CDR2 FRNRAP. Trimming left V 2 bases short and J 5 bases short, with 13 bases between. As DNA, the CDR3 is TGTGCTAGTGGTTTGTCAGGGCAGTTCGATCAGCCCCAGCATTTT. Amino acids: CASGLSGQFDQPQHF. Variable domain in full (rest from reference TRBV12-5 and TRBJ1-5): DARVTQTPRHKVTEMGQEVTMRCQPILGHNTVFWYRQTMMQGLELLAYFRNRAPLDDSGMPKDRFSAEMPDATLATLKIQPSEPRDSAVYFCASGLSGQFDQPQHFGDGTRLSIL.

The V gene is TRBV28, the J gene TRBJ2-1; D uncertain. CDR1 MDHEN and CDR2 SYDVKM come from the germline V gene. V was cut by 6 bases and J by 1 base, with 7 bases left in between. The CDR3 runs to 13 residues. In DNA, the CDR3 is TGTGCCAGCAGAGAGGCTTCCTACAATGAGCAGTTCTTC. Its translation: CASREASYNEQFF.

The chain is built from TRBV6-5 and TRBJ2-7; 14 bases agree with TRBD2. The ends lost 2 bases at V and 4 bases at J; junction bases unmatched: 4. Germline CDR1 MNHEY, CDR2 SVGAGI. This CDR3 contains 16 residues. Here the CDR3 DNA reads TGTGCCAGCAGTTACGGGACTAGCGGGAGCGGGTACGAGCAGTACTTC. Translation gives CASSYGTSGSGYEQYF.

This sequence joins TRBV15 and TRBJ2-3, with D perhaps TRBD2 (6 bases). CDR1 and CDR2 (germline): LNHNV, YYDKDF (reference sequence). V was clipped by 3 bases and J by 4 bases, with 14 bases between them. The CDR3 spans 15 residues. CDR3 in amino acids: CATSSRSGTADTQYF. CDR3 bases: TGTGCCACCAGCAGCCGTAGCGGCACGGCAGATACGCAGTATTTT.

The genes are TRBV29-1 and TRBJ1-2; D is perhaps TRBD1 (6 bases). The CDR3 contains 12 residues. Germline loops: CDR1 SQVTM, CDR2 ANQGSEA. V was pared by 2 bases and J by 8 bases, with 12 bases between. CDR3 amino acids: CSVERQASGYTF. CDR3 coding DNA: TGCAGCGTTGAACGACAGGCAAGCGGCTACACCTTC.

The chain carries TRBV6-5 and TRBJ2-5; TRBD2 matches at 9 bases. Trimming at V came to 6 bases and at J to 5 bases, leaving 7 bases not matched to a gene. The germline gives CDR1 MNHEY, CDR2 SVGAGI. This CDR3 comprises 14 residues. CDR3 sequence: CASSTSGPRETQYF. The CDR3 DNA follows: TGTGCCAGCAGCACTAGCGGGCCCCGGGAGACCCAGTACTTC.

The chain couples TRBV24-1 to TRBJ1-2, with a weak D call TRBD1 (6 bases). The CDR3 is 14 residues long. Germline CDR1 is KGHDR and CDR2 is SFDVKD. V dropped 7 bases and J dropped 4 bases, with 15 bases sitting between them. CDR3 sequence reads: CATSPTGTPYGYTF. The CDR3 DNA sequence: TGTGCCACCAGCCCTACCGGGACACCCTATGGCTACACCTTC.

The CDR3 sequence is CASSIGTANSPLHF. The CDR3 nucleotides are TGTGCCAGCTCAATTGGGACAGCGAATTCACCCCTCCACTTT. The chain couples TRBV18 to TRBJ1-6; 7 nucleotides match TRBD1. Germline-derived CDR1 and CDR2 are KGHSH and LQKENI. V lost 5 bases and J lost 7; bases outside the gene matches: 5. This CDR3 is built from 14 residues.

The chain couples TRBV4-2 to TRBJ2-7; TRBD1 agrees at 7 bases. Unmatched junction bases numbered 5, after V lost 0 bases and J lost 3 bases. The CDR3 totals 15 residues. The V gene's germline CDR1 is LGHNA and CDR2 YNFKEQ. CDR3 in amino acids: CASSQETGLGYEQYF. The CDR3 DNA follows: TGTGCCAGCAGCCAAGAGACAGGGTTAGGCTACGAGCAGTACTTC.

The chain recombines TRBV5-6 with TRBJ1-4; TRBD1 is a possible D gene (6 bases). This CDR3 has 16 residues. Trimming pared 4 bases from V and 0 bases from J, leaving 13 bases between. CDR1 SGHDT and CDR2 YYEEEE come from the germline V gene. CDR3 in DNA: TGTGCCAGCAGCGATGACCCAGGGGCAACTAATGAAAAACTGTTTTTT. This gives the protein CASSDDPGATNEKLFF. The full variable domain, rest sourced from reference TRBV5-6 and TRBJ1-4, is DAGVTQSPTHLIKTRGQQVTLRCSPKSGHDTVSWYQQALGQGPQFIFQYYEEEERQRGNFPDRFSGHQFPNYSSELNVNALLLGDSALYLCASSDDPGATNEKLFFGSGTQLSVL.

This clone was seen a handful of times. The J gene is TRBJ2-7, the V gene TRBV4-1; 9 bases fit TRBD2. This CDR3 is built from 16 residues. The germline V gene encodes CDR1 MGHRA and CDR2 YSYEKL. V dropped 0 bases and J dropped 2; count of bases not matched to a gene: 5. The CDR3 reads CASSQDSSGTTYEQYF. The CDR3 DNA reads as TGCGCCAGCAGCCAAGATTCTAGCGGGACGACCTACGAGCAGTACTTC.

The chain recombines TRBV20-1 with TRBJ2-7, with TRBD2 as a possible D gene (6 bases). CDR3 length: 15 amino acids. Per germline, CDR1 DFQATT and CDR2 SNEGSKA (reference sequence). V lost 3 bases to trimming and J lost 0 bases, with 15 bases between them. The chain's CDR3 is CSASILARSSYEQYF. CDR3 coding DNA: TGCAGTGCTAGTATTCTAGCGAGGAGCTCCTACGAGCAGTACTTC.

V usage is TRBV27 and J usage is TRBJ1-1, with D perhaps TRBD1 (6 bases). The CDR3 totals 17 residues. Looked up from germline, CDR1 is MNHEY and CDR2 is SMNVEV (reference sequence). With 2 bases removed from V and 8 bases from J, the gap between germline ends came to 24 bases. CDR3 nucleotides: TGTGCCAGCAGTTTAAATCGATGGGGGCCGCGGGGGGAAGAAGCTTTCTTT. Protein product: CASSLNRWGPRGEEAFF.

This clone occurred a few times. The chain combines TRBV6-5 with TRBJ2-2; no firm D call. Trimming shortened V by 6 bases and J by 4 bases, and 9 bases separated the two germline ends. This CDR3 comprises 13 residues. Germline V gives CDR1 MNHEY, CDR2 SVGAGI. CDR3 amino acids: CASSARVTGELFF. The DNA of the CDR3 is TGTGCCAGCAGCGCCCGGGTCACCGGGGAGCTGTTTTTT.

The rearrangement uses TRBV5-4 and TRBJ2-6, with a weak D call TRBD1 (6 bases). The CDR3 spans 18 residues. The V end was cut by 6 bases, the J end by 0 bases, with 19 bases between. The germline V gene has CDR1 SGHNT and CDR2 YYREEE (reference sequence). CDR3: CASTLMTGGISGANVLTF. In nucleotides, the CDR3 is TGTGCCAGCACCTTAATGACAGGCGGAATCTCTGGGGCCAACGTCCTGACTTTC.